Shown below are 6 T cell receptor beta chains from a single sample sequenced in a study of CD8+ T cells in alopecia areata. The treatment was: oral pan-JAK inhibitor, 5-10 mg twice daily. The sequencing template was cDNA reverse transcribed from extracted RNA. Data came from immunoSEQ multiplex PCR; TCRdb stores just in-frame clones and leaves some out. The repertoire holds about 190,000 clones, with 45% to 65% as singletons. Sequences were derived from CD4+ T cells sorted from blood, sampled at week 4, from a patient treated with tofacitinib. All receptors come from a human donor with alopecia areata.

The gene calls are TRBV29-1 and TRBJ2-1, with 14 nucleotides matching TRBD2. The CDR3 is 15 amino acids. Germline CDR1 and CDR2: SQVTM and ANQGSEA. The V and J ends lost 6 bases and 5 bases, in that order; junction bases with no gene match: 6. The CDR3 sequence is CSVQGLAGAHNEQFF. CDR3 sequence (DNA): TGCAGCGTCCAGGGACTAGCGGGAGCCCACAATGAGCAGTTCTTC.

V and J are TRBV18 and TRBJ1-5; TRBD1 matches at 8 bases. Per germline, CDR1 KGHSH and CDR2 LQKENI. V shed 0 bases and J 7 bases; nucleotides not matched to a gene: 5. CDR3 length equals 15 residues. This chain's CDR3 is CASSPPGQVIQPQHF. The CDR3 DNA follows: TGTGCCAGCTCACCACCGGGACAGGTTATCCAGCCCCAGCATTTT. The full variable domain, with the rest looked up from reference TRBV18 and TRBJ1-5, is NAGVMQNPRHLVRRRGQEARLRCSPMKGHSHVYWYRQLPEEGLKFMVYLQKENIIDESGMPKERFSAEFPKEGPSILRIQQVVRGDSAAYFCASSPPGQVIQPQHFGDGTRLSIL.

V gene TRBV19 combines with J gene TRBJ1-1; D is undetermined. The germline gives CDR1 LNHDA, CDR2 SQIVND (reference sequence). The CDR3 is 13 residues long. The V gene lost 5 bases and the J gene lost 1 base, with 8 bases spanning the gap. The CDR3 is CASSRNGNTEAFF. CDR3 in DNA: TGTGCCAGTAGTCGGAACGGGAACACTGAAGCTTTCTTT.

This clone was seen a few times. This chain joins TRBV7-9 and TRBJ2-5; 8 bases agree with TRBD1. Losses at the gene ends were 4 bases for V and 6 bases for J; bases not matched to a gene: 4. The CDR3 sequence is 13 residues long. Germline lookup yields CDR1 SEHNR and CDR2 FQNEAQ (reference sequence). The CDR3 loop reads CASSSGQGKTQYF. CDR3 in DNA: TGTGCCAGCAGCTCCGGACAGGGCAAGACCCAGTACTTC.

This clone was counted once. The V and J genes are TRBV29-1 and TRBJ2-6, with D perhaps matching TRBD2 (6 bases). Germline loops: CDR1 SQVTM, CDR2 ANQGSEA. The V end was cut by 3 bases, the J end by 2 bases, with 8 bases between. The CDR3 length is 14 residues. CDR3 residues: CSVDGGAGANVLTF. CDR3 bases: TGCAGCGTTGATGGAGGGGCTGGGGCCAACGTCCTGACTTTC.

The chain couples TRBV10-3 to TRBJ2-5; perhaps TRBD2 as D (5 bases). Deletions cut 6 bases from V and 2 bases from J, with 10 bases between. The CDR3 totals 13 residues. The germline V gene encodes CDR1 ENHRY and CDR2 SYGVKD. The CDR3 is CAISFGVQETQYF. CDR3 sequence (DNA): TGTGCCATCAGCTTCGGGGTACAAGAGACCCAGTACTTC.